This T cell receptor beta chain appears in the sequencing data of a study of blood T cell repertoires in COVID-19 (TCRdb year 2020). For the wider study: Collaborator samples came from the United States, Italy and Spain and covered acute and convalescent phases of COVID-19. A de-identified subject ID, COVID-19 status, age in years and sex were almost always included in the sample metadata. A freely available public database, intended as a resource for researchers studying the immune response to SARS-CoV-2, is where the repertoires were released. The samples were drawn from the first 160 participants of the ongoing ImmuneRACE study and from some 1,300 subjects provided by 6 global collaborators. The material from the prospective study consisted of cDNA or gDNA derived from T cells, B-cell-depleted T cells, or PBMCs. Where available, HLA class I and class II types were obtained from metadata supplied by the sample provider rather than from assay-based typing. The dataset comprised deeply sampled blood TCRbeta repertoires from subjects exposed to, actively infected with, or recovered from COVID-19.

Relative to germline, V is 5 bases shorter and J is 1 base shorter, with 6 bases between their ends. Taken from cysteine to phenylalanine, the CDR3 has 13 residues. Here the CDR3 DNA is all that survives: 39 bases in frame from base 1. Taken from the germline V gene, the CDR1 and CDR2 loops are KGHDR and SFDVKD. TCRbeta CDR3 regions were amplified from genomic DNA by means of the immunoSEQ Assay, a bias-controlled multiplex PCR. Regarding the original processing steps: The number of nucleated cells in each sample was estimated from the amplification of reference gene primers within the assay. To quantify the absolute abundance of each unique TCRbeta CDR3 rearrangement, sequence reads were collapsed and filtered. For each sample, productive Simpson clonality was calculated by taking the square root of Simpson's diversity index across productive rearrangements. Not all clones reach the TCRdb copy of this immuneACCESS table, which keeps in-frame sequences only. Checked studies attribute under half of the gap to unresolved V genes and leave the rest unexplained. V and J calls and clone size are as listed in that table; D and trimming were resolved from the DNA. Within this sample are roughly 190,000 clones, with around 90% of them counted one time only. The ten top clones hold approximately 21% of the sample.

Points on this clone: This receptor's antigen is unknown. The input lacks base qualities; no much larger clone sits a single base away.

General findings and caveats noted by the study authors: The quantity of clinical and demographic metadata differed by source and by participant and was supplied without curation.

Each collaborating institution followed its own protocols to collect whole blood in K2EDTA tubes. For TCRbeta analysis, collaborators shipped samples as frozen whole blood, isolated PBMCs, or DNA extracted from either of those sample types. This receptor was taken from a man aged 55 to 70 with active or convalescent COVID-19. The sequencing input was peripheral blood. The sequence links TRBV24-1 to TRBJ2-3, with the D gene too uncertain to name. The base sequence is TGTGCCACCAGTGTGTCAGGCACAGATACGCAGTATTTT. Its translation reads: CATSVSGTDTQYF.